This note documents a single TCR beta chain sequence. This sample stems from a study of shared T cell receptors in the human thymus. Per the germline V gene, CDR1 is GTSNPN and CDR2 is SVGIG (reference sequence). The CDR3 totals 14 residues. V lost 0 bases and J lost 5; bases outside the gene matches: 7. This table comes from immunoSEQ multiplex PCR, and its TCRdb copy is limited to in-frame clones, with some not included. The sample holds about 660,000 clones; roughly 90% are singletons and the top ten take around 0.01%. The data were also submitted as part of a second study, on human thymus T cells. That study reports: Healthy Finnish infants undergoing corrective surgery for congenital heart defects provided the donor material. It was from resections taken during corrective heart surgery that the thymus tissue came. There appeared to be biased usage of V and J genes in thymic and blood repertoires. Related research reported highly overlapping thymic repertoires among unrelated individuals.

This chain joins TRBV30 and TRBJ2-7, with 7 bases matching TRBD1. The sequencing sample was made of thymocytes. This receptor was obtained from a boy in the first two years of life with a congenital heart defect. Here the CDR3 reads CAWSVLGDSNEQYF. In DNA, the CDR3 is TGTGCCTGGAGTGTACTAGGGGACAGCAACGAGCAGTACTTC.